This T cell receptor (beta chain) comes out of a study of cytomegalovirus exposure and HLA in healthy donors. A multiplex PCR was run with 60 Vbeta primers and 13 Jbeta primers. Generated by immunoSEQ multiplex PCR, the TCRdb table keeps only in-frame clones and is missing some. The sample holds 250,000 to 300,000 clones; roughly 91% are singletons and the top ten take less than 2%. General study results and limits: A later analysis appeared to link common viral pathogens to several of the most significant clusters.

Note on this clone: Its antigen is unknown.

The source material was PBMCs. The receptor was derived from a girl aged 2 to 10 in good health and CMV-seronegative.

The CDR3 is CASSSTGGGTDTQYF. CDR3 bases: TGTGCCAGCAGTTCAACAGGGGGCGGCACAGATACGCAGTATTTT. The chain has TRBV28 and TRBJ2-3; 9 nucleotides line up with TRBD1. After removal of 4 bases from V and 1 base from J, the junction contained 3 bases not matched to a gene. The CDR3 is 15 residues long. Germline-derived CDR1 and CDR2 are MDHEN and SYDVKM.